This entry describes one TCR beta chain. The antigen remains unidentified. Next came a second PCR, run for about 6 to 12 cycles, which used a sample-barcoded 5' primer along with a J-beta primer mix. TCRdb analysed the 5' RACE reads with MiXCR anew, one entry per CDR3 protein. The table shows fewer than 1,000,000 distinct CDR3 sequences, with roughly 46% occurring only once. V was pared by 6 bases and J by 4 bases, with 7 bases of the junction left unmatched. Germline assignment: CDR1 SGHTA and CDR2 FQGTGA. The CDR3 is made up of 14 amino acids. This entry is derived from a study of blood T cells in healthy people across ages. Study-level findings and limits: CMV status of donors was not determined, possibly confounding expanded clonotype changes. Age brought a roughly linear fall in TCR beta diversity measured per million T cells. Bulk PBMC profiling left naive and antigen-experienced comparisons inconclusive.

The rearrangement links TRBV7-3 to TRBJ2-7, with 9 positions matching TRBD1. The sample consisted of blood. This receptor was identified in an elderly man in good health. CDR3 residues: CASSLLGTGYEQYF. CDR3 nucleotides: TGTGCCAGCAGTCTGTTAGGGACAGGGTACGAGCAGTACTTC.